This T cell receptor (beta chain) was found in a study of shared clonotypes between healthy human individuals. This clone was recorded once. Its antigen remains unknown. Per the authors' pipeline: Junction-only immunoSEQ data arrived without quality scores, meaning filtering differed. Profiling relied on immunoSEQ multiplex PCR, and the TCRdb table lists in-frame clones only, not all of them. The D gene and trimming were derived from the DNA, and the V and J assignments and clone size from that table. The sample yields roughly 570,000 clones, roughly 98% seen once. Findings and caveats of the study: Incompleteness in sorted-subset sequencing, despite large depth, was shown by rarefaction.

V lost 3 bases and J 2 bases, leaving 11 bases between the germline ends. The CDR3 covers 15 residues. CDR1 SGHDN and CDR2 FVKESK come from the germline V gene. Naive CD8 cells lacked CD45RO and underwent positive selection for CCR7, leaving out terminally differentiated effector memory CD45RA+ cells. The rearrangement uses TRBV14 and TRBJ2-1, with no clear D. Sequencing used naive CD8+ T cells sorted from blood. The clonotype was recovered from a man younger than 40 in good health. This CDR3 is CASSHPLAPYNEQFF. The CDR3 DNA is TGTGCCAGCAGCCACCCGCTCGCCCCCTACAATGAGCAGTTCTTC.